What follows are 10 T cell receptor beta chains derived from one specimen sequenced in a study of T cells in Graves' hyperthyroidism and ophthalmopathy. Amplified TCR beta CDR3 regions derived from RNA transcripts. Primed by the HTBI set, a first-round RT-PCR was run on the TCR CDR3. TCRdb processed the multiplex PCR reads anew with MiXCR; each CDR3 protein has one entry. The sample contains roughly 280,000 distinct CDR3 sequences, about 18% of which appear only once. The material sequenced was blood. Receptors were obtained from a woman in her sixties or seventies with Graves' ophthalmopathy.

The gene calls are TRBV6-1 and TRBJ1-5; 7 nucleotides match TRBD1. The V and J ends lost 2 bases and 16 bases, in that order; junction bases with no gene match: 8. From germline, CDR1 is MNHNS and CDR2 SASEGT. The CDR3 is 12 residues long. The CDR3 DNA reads TGTGCCAGCAGTGAACCGCAGGGGGGGCCCCATTTT. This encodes CASSEPQGGPHF.

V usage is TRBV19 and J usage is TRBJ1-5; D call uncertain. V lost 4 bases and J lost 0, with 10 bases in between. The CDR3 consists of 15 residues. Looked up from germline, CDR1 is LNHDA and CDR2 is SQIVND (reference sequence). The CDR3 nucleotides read TGTGCCAGTAGTAAGGGAGATTATAGCAATCAGCCCCAGCATTTT. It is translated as CASSKGDYSNQPQHF.

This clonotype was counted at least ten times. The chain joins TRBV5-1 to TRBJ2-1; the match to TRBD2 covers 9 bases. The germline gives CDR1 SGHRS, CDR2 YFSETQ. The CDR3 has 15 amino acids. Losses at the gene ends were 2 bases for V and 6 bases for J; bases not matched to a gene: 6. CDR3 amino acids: CASSFASGIGNEQFF. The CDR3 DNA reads TGCGCCAGCAGCTTTGCTAGCGGGATAGGCAATGAGCAGTTCTTC. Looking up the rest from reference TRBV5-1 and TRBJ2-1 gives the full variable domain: KAGVTQTPRYLIKTRGQQVTLSCSPISGHRSVSWYQQTPGQGLQFLFEYFSETQRNKGNFPGRFSGRQFSNSRSEMNVSTLELGDSALYLCASSFASGIGNEQFFGPGTRLTVL.

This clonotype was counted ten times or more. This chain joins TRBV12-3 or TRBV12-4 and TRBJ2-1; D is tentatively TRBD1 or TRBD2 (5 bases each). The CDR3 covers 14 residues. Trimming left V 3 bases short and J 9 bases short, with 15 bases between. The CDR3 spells CASSFRGTLSEQFF. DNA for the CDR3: TGTGCCAGCAGTTTTCGGGGCACTTTGAGTGAGCAGTTCTTC.

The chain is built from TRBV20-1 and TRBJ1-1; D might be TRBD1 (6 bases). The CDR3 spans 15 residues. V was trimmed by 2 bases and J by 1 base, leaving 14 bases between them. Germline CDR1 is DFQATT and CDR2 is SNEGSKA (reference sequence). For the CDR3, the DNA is TGCAGTGCTAGAACACCGGGACACACGAACACTGAAGCTTTCTTT. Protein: CSARTPGHTNTEAFF.

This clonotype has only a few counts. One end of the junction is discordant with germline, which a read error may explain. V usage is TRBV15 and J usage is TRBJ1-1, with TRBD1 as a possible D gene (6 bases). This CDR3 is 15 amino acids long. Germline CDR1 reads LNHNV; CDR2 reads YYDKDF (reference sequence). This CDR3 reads CAASRDKGLNTEAFF. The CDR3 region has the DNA TGTGCCGCCAGCAGGGACAAGGGTTTGAACACTGAAGCTTTCTTT.

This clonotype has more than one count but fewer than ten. Here the CDR3 DNA reads TGTGCCACCAGCAGAGATCTGGGCAGGGACAATTCACCCCTCCACTTT. It yields the protein CATSRDLGRDNSPLHF. V usage is TRBV15 and J usage is TRBJ1-6; perhaps TRBD1 as D (5 bases). The CDR3 sequence is 16 residues long. Trimming left V 0 bases short and J 7 bases short, with 13 bases between. The germline V gene encodes CDR1 LNHNV and CDR2 YYDKDF (reference sequence).

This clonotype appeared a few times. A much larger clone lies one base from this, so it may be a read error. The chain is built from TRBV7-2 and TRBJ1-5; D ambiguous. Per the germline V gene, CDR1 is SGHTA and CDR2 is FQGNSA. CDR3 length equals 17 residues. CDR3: CASSLGGAGYSSQPQHF. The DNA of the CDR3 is TGTGCCAGCAGCTTAGGGGGTGCCGGATATAGCAGTCAGCCCCAGCATTTT.

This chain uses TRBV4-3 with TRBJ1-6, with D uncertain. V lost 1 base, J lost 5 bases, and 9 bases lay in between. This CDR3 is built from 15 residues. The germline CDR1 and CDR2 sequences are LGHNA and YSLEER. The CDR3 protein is CASSQGGRDNSPLHF. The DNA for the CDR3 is TGCGCCAGCAGCCAAGGTGGCAGAGATAATTCACCCCTCCACTTT.

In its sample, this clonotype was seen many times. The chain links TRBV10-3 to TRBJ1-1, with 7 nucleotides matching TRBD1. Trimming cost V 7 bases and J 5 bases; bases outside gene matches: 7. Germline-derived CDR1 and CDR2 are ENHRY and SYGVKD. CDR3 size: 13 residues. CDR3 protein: CAITDQGVTEAFF. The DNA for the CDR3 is TGTGCCATCACCGATCAGGGGGTTACTGAAGCTTTCTTT.